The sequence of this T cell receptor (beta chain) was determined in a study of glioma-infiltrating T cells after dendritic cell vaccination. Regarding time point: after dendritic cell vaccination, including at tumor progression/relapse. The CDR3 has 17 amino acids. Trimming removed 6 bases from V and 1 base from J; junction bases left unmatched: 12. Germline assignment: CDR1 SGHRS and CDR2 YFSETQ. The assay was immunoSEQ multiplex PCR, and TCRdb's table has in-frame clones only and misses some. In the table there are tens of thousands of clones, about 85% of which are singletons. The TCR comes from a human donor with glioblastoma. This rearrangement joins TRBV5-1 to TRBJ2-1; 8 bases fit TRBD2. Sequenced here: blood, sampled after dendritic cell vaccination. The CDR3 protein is CASIGGVGRASYNEQFF. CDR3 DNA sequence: TGCGCCAGCATTGGTGGGGTCGGGAGGGCATCCTACAATGAGCAGTTCTTC.